The clone carrying this T cell receptor (delta chain) is large (0.1 to 1%) by share. TCRdb re-called clones from the RT-PCR reads via CATT. The sample gives hundreds of delta-chain clones, about 21% of which show up once; about 22% is in the top ten. The data are from a study of gamma-delta T cells after stem cell transplantation. The J segment lost 0 bases and the V segment lost 3 bases, leaving 18 bases of the junction unmatched. CDR3 size: 21 residues. Germline-derived CDR1 and CDR2 are GEAIGNYY and EKD. Sequencing was done on a sample of gamma-delta T cells. The genes are TRDV2 and TRDJ1; 13 bases are shared with TRDD3. The sequence came from a human donor. It is not recorded whose cells these are; they may come from a transplant donor. The CDR3 DNA is TGTGCCTGTGACTCCGTCCTACTGGGGGATACGGGGACCCTGAACACCGATAAACTCATCTTT. Translating it yields CACDSVLLGDTGTLNTDKLIF.